What follows are 30 T cell receptor beta chains derived from one specimen sequenced in a study of T cell repertoires in cytomegalovirus infection. TCRdb recomputed calls from the reads with MiXCR, one row per CDR3 protein. The sample yields about 130,000 distinct CDR3 sequences, almost 9% seen once. Sequencing was performed on PBMCs. The receptors originated from a human donor in good health (CMV status not recorded). Some clones in this sample may be carry-over from other donors' samples.

In its sample, this clonotype was seen many times. CDR3 bases: TGTGCCAGCAGCTTAGGGACAGGGACGGCAGATACGCAGTATTTT. Translating it yields CASSLGTGTADTQYF. The chain recombines TRBV7-6 with TRBJ2-3, with 8 bases matching TRBD1. Germline assignment: CDR1 SGHVS and CDR2 FNYEAQ. The CDR3 loop spans 15 amino acids. Trimming cost V 1 base and J 4 bases; bases outside gene matches: 4.

The gene calls are TRBV5-1 and TRBJ2-1; unclear D gene. The CDR3 totals 15 residues. V was trimmed by 3 bases and J by 0 bases, leaving 10 bases between them. CDR1 is SGHRS and CDR2 is YFSETQ in the germline V gene. CDR3 nucleotides: TGCGCCAGCAGCTCCCCGGTGAGCTCCTACAATGAGCAGTTCTTC. The encoded protein is CASSSPVSSYNEQFF. Full variable domain (missing parts from reference TRBV5-1 and TRBJ2-1): KAGVTQTPRYLIKTRGQQVTLSCSPISGHRSVSWYQQTPGQGLQFLFEYFSETQRNKGNFPGRFSGRQFSNSRSEMNVSTLELGDSALYLCASSSPVSSYNEQFFGPGTRLTVL.

This clonotype was seen ten or more times. V is TRBV27 and J is TRBJ1-2; no definite D call. The V end was cut by 6 bases, the J end by 7 bases, with 12 bases between. This CDR3 contains 12 residues. Germline V CDR1 and CDR2: MNHEY, SMNVEV (reference sequence). The CDR3 region is CASRDPLGGYTF. The DNA for the CDR3 is TGTGCCAGCAGGGACCCATTGGGTGGCTACACCTTC.

This clonotype was counted ten times or more. This chain links TRBV20-1 with TRBJ1-2; no firm D call. In germline, CDR1 is DFQATT, CDR2 SNEGSKA (reference sequence). CDR3 length: 11 amino acids. Trimming removed 3 bases at V and 7 bases at J, with 9 bases between. CDR3 coding DNA: TGCAGTGCTAGTGGGTCTGGTGGCTACACCTTC. Translation gives CSASGSGGYTF.

This clonotype was recorded a few times. The genes are TRBV18 and TRBJ1-6, with 7 bases matching TRBD1. Germline-derived CDR1 and CDR2 are KGHSH and LQKENI. The CDR3 loop spans 16 amino acids. V was clipped by 4 bases and J by 7 bases; unmatched bases: 10. Here the CDR3 DNA reads TGTGCCAGCTCACAGAACTTCCAGGGGGGGAATTCACCCCTCCACTTT. Residues: CASSQNFQGGNSPLHF.

This clonotype came up a few times. The J gene is TRBJ1-1, the V gene TRBV2, with D unresolved. The V gene's germline CDR1 is SNHLY and CDR2 FYNNEI. The V end lost 8 bases, the J end lost 2 bases, and 9 bases lay between the germline ends. This CDR3 has 12 residues. The CDR3 DNA sequence: TGTGCCAGCGGTGGGGTAAACACTGAAGCTTTCTTT. This sequence encodes CASGGVNTEAFF.

This clonotype was seen a handful of times. The genes are TRBV20-1 and TRBJ2-7, with TRBD2 identical over 13 bases. CDR3 length: 16 residues. The germline CDR1 and CDR2 sequences are DFQATT and SNEGSKA (reference sequence). The trim removed 6 bases at V and 0 bases at J, leaving 8 bases unmatched. The CDR3 here is CSARGLAGDPSYEQYF. CDR3 bases: TGCAGTGCCCGCGGACTAGCGGGGGACCCCTCCTACGAGCAGTACTTC.

This clonotype occurred a few times. The chain is built from TRBV2 and TRBJ2-2; D is possibly TRBD1 (6 bases). Per germline, CDR1 SNHLY and CDR2 FYNNEI. CDR3 length equals 15 residues. Trimming took off 7 bases at V and 6 bases at J, with 18 bases between the two ends. The CDR3 protein is CASTGPQGLAGELFF. The CDR3 DNA sequence: TGTGCCAGCACCGGACCTCAGGGGCTGGCCGGGGAGCTGTTTTTT. The full variable domain, its missing parts supplied by reference TRBV2 and TRBJ2-2, is EPEVTQTPSHQVTQMGQEVILRCVPISNHLYFYWYRQILGQKVEFLVSFYNNEISEKSEIFDDQFSVERPDGSNFTLKIRSTKLEDSAMYFCASTGPQGLAGELFFGEGSRLTVL.

This clonotype was seen repeatedly, ten times or more. The chain joins TRBV28 to TRBJ2-3; TRBD1 agrees at 9 bases. The CDR3 loop spans 15 amino acids. Germline-derived CDR1 and CDR2 are MDHEN and SYDVKM. J was trimmed by 3 bases and V by 1 base; bases with no gene match: 2. As DNA, the CDR3 is TGTGCCAGCAGTTTATCGGGACAGGGAACAGATACGCAGTATTTT. Translation: CASSLSGQGTDTQYF.

This clonotype occurred many times. The chain joins TRBV25-1 to TRBJ1-1, with D unclear. The CDR3 totals 17 residues. Deletions cut 4 bases from V and 4 bases from J, with 22 bases between. Germline V gene lookup returns CDR1 MGHDK and CDR2 SYGVNS. The CDR3 reads CASSARQSLTVGTEAFF. The CDR3 DNA reads as TGTGCCAGCAGTGCGAGGCAGTCTCTCACGGTGGGCACTGAAGCTTTCTTT.

This clonotype was observed a few times. This chain connects TRBV20-1 to TRBJ1-2; 9 bases map to TRBD1. Germline loops: CDR1 DFQATT, CDR2 SNEGSKA (reference sequence). The trim removed 4 bases at V and 4 bases at J, leaving 10 bases unmatched. The CDR3 loop spans 15 amino acids. The CDR3 DNA reads TGCAGTGCTACAACGCCGGGACAGGGCCGCTATGGCTACACCTTC. Translated, it gives CSATTPGQGRYGYTF.

The table lists this clonotype with many counts. This rearrangement joins TRBV29-1 to TRBJ2-1; D is unclear. Germline V gene lookup returns CDR1 SQVTM and CDR2 ANQGSEA. Trimming removed 4 bases from V and 12 bases from J, with 7 bases in between. This CDR3 has 9 amino acids. The CDR3 region is CSVGVGQFF. The CDR3 region has the DNA TGCAGCGTTGGGGTAGGGCAGTTCTTC.

This clonotype was observed many times. The CDR3 reads CASSPLGQGTTEAFF. The CDR3 DNA follows: TGTGCCAGCAGTCCTCTGGGGCAGGGCACCACTGAAGCTTTCTTT. V and J are TRBV28 and TRBJ1-1; D is perhaps TRBD1 (5 bases). CDR1 and CDR2 from the germline V gene are MDHEN and SYDVKM. There are 15 residues in the CDR3. Trimming removed 5 bases at V and 4 bases at J, with 17 bases between.

Details on this clonotype: An end of the junction does not agree with germline; a read error may underlie this. CDR3 in amino acids: CASSPGLNAGELYF. CDR3 DNA sequence: TGCGCCAGCAGCCCTGGACTTAACGCCGGGGAGCTGTATTTT. This sequence joins TRBV7-2 and TRBJ2-2; the D gene is possibly TRBD2 (5 bases). The germline V gene has CDR1 SGHTA and CDR2 FQGNSA. This CDR3 is 14 amino acids long.

The V gene is TRBV29-1, the J gene TRBJ1-1, with 7 bases aligning to TRBD1. This CDR3 has 12 amino acids. Germline CDR1 and CDR2: SQVTM and ANQGSEA. The junction had 5 bases not matched to a gene; V was cut back by 3 bases and J by 7 bases. CDR3: CSVETGLSEAFF. The CDR3 bases are TGCAGCGTTGAGACAGGGTTGAGTGAAGCTTTCTTT.

Only a few counts were recorded for this clonotype. This chain connects TRBV2 to TRBJ1-2; unclear D gene. The CDR3 is 13 residues long. Trimming pared 3 bases from V and 5 bases from J, leaving 10 bases between. Looked up from germline, CDR1 is SNHLY and CDR2 is FYNNEI. The CDR3 is CASSETAIYGYTF. Written as DNA, the CDR3 is TGTGCCAGCAGTGAGACGGCTATATATGGCTACACCTTC.

This clonotype was recorded many times. The chain combines TRBV2 with TRBJ2-3; TRBD1 aligns across 8 bases. J lost 4 bases, V lost 5 bases, and 2 bases had no gene match. CDR1 is SNHLY and CDR2 is FYNNEI in the germline V gene. This CDR3 region has 13 residues. CDR3: CASSSGGADTQYF. CDR3 DNA sequence: TGTGCCAGCAGTTCAGGGGGCGCAGATACGCAGTATTTT. The full variable domain, its missing parts supplied by reference TRBV2 and TRBJ2-3, is EPEVTQTPSHQVTQMGQEVILRCVPISNHLYFYWYRQILGQKVEFLVSFYNNEISEKSEIFDDQFSVERPDGSNFTLKIRSTKLEDSAMYFCASSSGGADTQYFGPGTRLTVL.

A remark on this clonotype: Given a much more abundant clone one base away, this may be a read error. This chain joins TRBV10-3 and TRBJ1-4; maybe TRBD1 (6 bases). Germline V gives CDR1 ENHRY, CDR2 SYGVKD. This CDR3 is 15 amino acids long. The V end was cut by 5 bases, the J end by 3 bases, with 13 bases between. CDR3 in amino acids: CAISKGERPNEKLFF. CDR3 nucleotide sequence: TGTGCCATCAGTAAGGGGGAAAGACCTAATGAAAAACTGTTTTTT.

This clonotype was found many times. The chain uses TRBV20-1 and TRBJ2-1, with 8 bases lining up with TRBD2. The CDR3 has 15 amino acids. The germline V gene has CDR1 DFQATT and CDR2 SNEGSKA (reference sequence). V shed 3 bases, J shed 3 bases, and the junction held 7 bases outside the gene matches. CDR3 loop: CSASQAGAFYNEQFF. CDR3 coding DNA: TGCAGTGCTAGTCAAGCGGGGGCCTTCTACAATGAGCAGTTCTTC.

As to this clonotype: The germline gene is not matched at one end of the junction; a read error may be the cause. V gene TRBV19 combines with J gene TRBJ2-2; 7 nucleotides match TRBD1. The CDR3 contains 15 residues. CDR1 is LNHDA, CDR2 SQIVND, per germline (reference sequence). The CDR3 DNA reads TGTGCCAGTAGAATAGCCGACAGGGTTTTAGGGGAGCTGTTTTTT. Translating gives CASRIADRVLGELFF.

The V call is TRBV25-1, the J call TRBJ2-7; unclear D gene. CDR1 is MGHDK, CDR2 SYGVNS, per germline. The CDR3 extends over 13 amino acids. The V end lost 4 bases, the J end lost 5 bases, and 12 bases lay between the germline ends. CDR3 DNA: TGTGCCAGCAGTGGAAGGACGGGCCACGAGCAGTACTTC. It encodes CASSGRTGHEQYF.

This clonotype was counted ten times or more. The CDR3 bases are TGTGCCAGCAGCCCTAGGGTGGGGCTGGTGGTGAACACTGAAGCTTTCTTT. It specifies CASSPRVGLVVNTEAFF. The J gene is TRBJ1-1, the V gene TRBV11-2, with D perhaps TRBD1 (5 bases). Germline V gene lookup returns CDR1 SGHAT and CDR2 FQNNGV. The V end was cut by 5 bases, the J end by 0 bases, with 19 bases between. The CDR3 runs to 17 residues. Variable domain in full (rest from reference TRBV11-2 and TRBJ1-1): EAGVAQSPRYKIIEKRQSVAFWCNPISGHATLYWYQQILGQGPKLLIQFQNNGVVDDSQLPKDRFSAERLKGVDSTLKIQPAKLEDSAVYLCASSPRVGLVVNTEAFFGQGTRLTVV.

The chain links TRBV29-1 to TRBJ2-5, with a possible D match to TRBD2 (7 bases). V lost 6 bases and J lost 5, with 13 bases in between. CDR3 length equals 12 residues. Germline V gene data show CDR1 as SQVTM and CDR2 as ANQGSEA. CDR3 sequence (DNA): TGCAGCGTGAGGGGGGGATTTGAGACCCAGTACTTC. As protein: CSVRGGFETQYF.

This clonotype showed up many times. The chain recombines TRBV5-1 with TRBJ1-1, with D possibly being TRBD1 (5 bases). Germline V gives CDR1 SGHRS, CDR2 YFSETQ. V was pared by 4 bases and J by 7 bases, with 17 bases between. This CDR3 has 14 residues. CDR3 nucleotides: TGCGCCAGCAGCCCCGGGGGTGGGTCCAGTGAAGCTTTCTTT. It specifies CASSPGGGSSEAFF.

DNA of the CDR3: TGCAGTGCTGGACATACAGATACGCAGTATTTT. Translated, it gives CSAGHTDTQYF. This rearrangement joins TRBV20-1 to TRBJ2-3, with a weak D call TRBD1 (5 bases). CDR3 size: 11 residues. The ends were cut back, 5 bases at V and 3 bases at J, with 6 bases in the middle. The V gene's germline CDR1 is DFQATT and CDR2 SNEGSKA (reference sequence).

This clonotype was seen many times. A read error may produce the germline difference seen at one junction end. DNA of the CDR3: TGTGCCAGCACCTTAAATTATGGCACTGAAGCTTTCTTT. It encodes CASTLNYGTEAFF. This chain links TRBV7-2 with TRBJ1-1; no reliable D call. CDR3 size: 13 residues. In germline, CDR1 is SGHTA, CDR2 FQGNSA.

This chain links TRBV5-5 with TRBJ1-1; D remains unclear. The CDR3 contains 13 residues. Trimming pared 4 bases from V and 10 bases from J, leaving 17 bases between. CDR1 and CDR2 (germline): SGHKS, YYEKEE (reference sequence). The CDR3 loop reads CASSRTGSTGAFF. Written as DNA, the CDR3 is TGTGCCAGCAGCCGAACCGGGTCGACGGGAGCTTTCTTT.

In this sample, this clonotype turned up a few times. This chain links TRBV29-1 with TRBJ2-7; unclear D gene. CDR3 length: 11 residues. V dropped 4 bases and J dropped 2 bases, with 6 bases sitting between them. The germline gives CDR1 SQVTM, CDR2 ANQGSEA. CDR3 region: CSVGQPYEQYF. The DNA for the CDR3 is TGCAGCGTTGGGCAGCCCTACGAGCAGTACTTC.

This clonotype was found a few times. This chain uses TRBV3-1 with TRBJ2-7, with 9 bases aligning to TRBD1. The CDR3 loop spans 14 amino acids. The germline CDR1 and CDR2 sequences are LGHDT and YNNKEL (reference sequence). V was pared by 3 bases and J by 3 bases, with 3 bases of the junction left unmatched. The CDR3 region is CASSQWDRDYEQYF. The CDR3 DNA reads as TGTGCCAGCAGCCAGTGGGACAGGGACTACGAGCAGTACTTC.

In this sample, this clonotype turned up a few times. The V gene is TRBV4-1, the J gene TRBJ2-7; 7 bases agree with TRBD1. V was clipped by 1 base and J by 4 bases; unmatched bases: 4. From germline, CDR1 is MGHRA and CDR2 YSYEKL. This CDR3 is built from 14 residues. CDR3 coding DNA: TGCGCCAGCAGCCAAGGGGACAGCGGATACGAGCAGTACTTC. It codes for CASSQGDSGYEQYF.